These T cell receptor beta chains were read from a single sample in a study of blood T cell repertoires in COVID-19. Sequencing was performed with immunoSEQ multiplex PCR; in TCRdb, only in-frame clones are kept and a portion is missing. The sample includes 200,000 to 250,000 clones, about 90% of them seen just once. Sequences were obtained from peripheral blood. The source is a woman aged 30 to 39 who had recovered from COVID-19. CDR3s include the opening cysteine and the closing phenylalanine or tryptophan. The D gene is left open where the match is weak. Only some rows state a clone size, as once, few, many or a class for expanded clones.

j_call clone_size d_call v_call cdr3_aa cdr3_nt
TRBJ2-3 . TRBD2 TRBV10-1 CASSTSGEGDTQYF TGCGCCAGCAGTACTAGCGGGGAAGGAGATACGCAGTATTTT
TRBJ2-7 . . TRBV3-1/TRBV3-2 CASSQMTGTYEQYF TGTGCCAGCAGCCAAATGACAGGTACCTACGAGCAGTACTTC
TRBJ2-7 . TRBD2 TRBV9 CASSVDQRGAVEQYF TGTGCCAGCAGCGTAGACCAGCGGGGGGCGGTCGAGCAGTACTTC
TRBJ2-1 . TRBD1 TRBV7-9 CASSPRWTGSSYNEQFF TGTGCCAGCAGCCCGAGGTGGACAGGGAGCTCCTACAATGAGCAGTTCTTC
TRBJ2-3 . TRBD2 TRBV7-9 CASSLPISWRGSTDTQYF TGTGCCAGCAGCTTACCGATCTCTTGGCGGGGGAGCACAGATACGCAGTATTTT
TRBJ1-5 . . TRBV6-4 CARKIRAGSNQPQHF TGTGCCAGGAAAATACGAGCTGGTAGCAATCAGCCCCAGCATTTT
TRBJ1-5 few . TRBV7-9 CASSLGAGINQPQHF TGTGCCAGCAGCTTAGGGGCAGGGATTAATCAGCCCCAGCATTTT
TRBJ2-7 . TRBD1 TRBV28 CASRASTGGYEQYF TGTGCCAGCAGGGCCTCGACAGGGGGGTACGAGCAGTACTTC
TRBJ1-2 . TRBD1 TRBV5-3 CARSKTGSFHLGYGYTF TGTGCCAGAAGCAAGACAGGGTCATTCCACTTGGGCTATGGCTACACCTTC
TRBJ1-2 . . TRBV14 CASSLRTQYGYTF TGTGCCAGCAGCCTTAGGACACAATATGGCTACACCTTC
TRBJ1-3 few . TRBV19 CASSGGSGNTIYF TGTGCCAGTAGCGGGGGGTCTGGAAACACCATATATTTT
TRBJ2-3 once TRBD1 TRBV23-1 CASPQGDGDTQYF TGCGCCAGCCCCCAGGGGGACGGAGATACGCAGTATTTT
TRBJ2-5 . TRBD2 TRBV18 CASSPEGGGETQYF TGTGCCAGCTCACCAGAAGGCGGGGGGGAGACCCAGTACTTC
TRBJ2-7 once TRBD2 TRBV5-1 CASSSSGGSSYEQYF TGCGCCAGCAGCTCAAGCGGGGGTTCTTCCTACGAGCAGTACTTC
TRBJ2-7 . . TRBV24-1 CATGPRGGYEQYF TGTGCCACCGGTCCCAGGGGAGGGTACGAGCAGTACTTC
TRBJ2-7 . . TRBV5-6 CASSLSIGGLDEQYF TGTGCCAGCAGCTTGTCAATCGGGGGGCTAGACGAGCAGTACTTC
TRBJ2-1 . . TRBV11-2 CASSLGSTADEQFF TGTGCCAGCAGCTTAGGATCCACGGCGGATGAGCAGTTCTTC
TRBJ1-5 . TRBD1 TRBV5-1 CASSLRQGGQPQHF TGCGCCAGCAGCCTACGACAGGGGGGTCAGCCCCAGCATTTT
TRBJ2-5 . . TRBV29-1 CSLGTPQETQYF TGCAGCCTTGGGACACCCCAAGAGACCCAGTACTTC
TRBJ1-2 . . TRBV27 CASRRLIANYGYTF TGTGCCAGCAGGCGACTGATAGCTAACTATGGCTACACCTTC
TRBJ2-1 . TRBD2 TRBV11-2 CASSSMTSGNEQFF TGTGCCAGCAGCTCCATGACTAGCGGGAATGAGCAGTTCTTC
TRBJ1-2 once TRBD1 TRBV6-5 CASRTGGPGYTF TGTGCCAGTCGGACAGGGGGGCCCGGCTACACCTTC
TRBJ1-2 once TRBD1 TRBV12-5 CASGITGARLKNYGYTF TGTGCTAGTGGGATAACAGGGGCCAGACTTAAAAACTATGGCTACACCTTC
TRBJ1-5 . . TRBV6-1 CASSEGGGNQPQHF TGTGCCAGCAGTGAGGGGGGTGGGAATCAGCCCCAGCATTTT